One T cell receptor beta chain is described in this entry. Its antigen is still unknown. The germline V gene has CDR1 MNHEY and CDR2 SMNVEV (reference sequence). The CDR3 covers 17 residues. Trimming removed 1 base at V and 2 bases at J, with 17 bases between. Unique molecular identifiers were used in preparing the TCRbeta library. From the PCR reads, TCRdb called clonotypes with MiXCR, one entry per CDR3 protein. The table has about 460,000 distinct CDR3 sequences, around 10% seen once. The data were obtained in a study of T-cell reconstitution after alpha-beta-depleted transplantation in children. Whole-study findings and limits: It was surviving recipient T cells and thymic progenitors that gave some patients high TCRbeta diversity at day 60. The authors attributed T-cell counts and diversity one year after transplant mostly to newly produced T cells. Several hundred expanded graft clones reportedly supplied alpha-beta T cells about two months after transplant.

The TCR sequence derives from a female patient aged 2-10 years who had a stem cell transplant for aplastic anemia, so the T cells may come from the graft donor. The sequences come from PBMCs, mostly from graft donor cells, collected 180 days after TCRalphabeta/CD19-depleted stem cell transplant. The rearrangement uses TRBV27 and TRBJ1-2; D remains unclear. CDR3 in DNA: TGTGCCAGCAGTTTATGGCCGGGAGCCGATCTCAACTATGGCTACACCTTC. Translating it yields CASSLWPGADLNYGYTF.